This is a list of T cell receptor beta chains from one sample in a study of T cells in Graves' hyperthyroidism and ophthalmopathy. TCRdb processed the multiplex PCR reads anew with MiXCR; each CDR3 protein has one entry. The sample has hundreds of thousands of distinct CDR3 sequences, about 20% seen once. The specimen was blood. The receptor set was obtained from a man between 25 and 39 years old with Graves' ophthalmopathy. The CDR3 runs from the conserved cysteine through the conserved F or W. D genes are given only for firm matches. Clone size, where shown, is once, few, many, or a class for clones that have expanded.

CASREGWANEQFF	TGTGCCAGCAGGGAGGGGTGGGCGAATGAGCAGTTCTTC	TRBV27	NA	NA	TRBJ2-1
CAWSVGGGSQPQHF	TGTGCCTGGAGTGTTGGGGGTGGCTCTCAGCCCCAGCATTTT	TRBV30	few	NA	TRBJ1-5
CASSVRQGTPQPQHF	TGTGCCAGCAGTGTGCGACAGGGTACCCCTCAGCCCCAGCATTTT	TRBV6-1	NA	TRBD1	TRBJ1-5
CAISEGATSNQPQHF	TGTGCCATCAGTGAGGGGGCTACGAGCAATCAGCCCCAGCATTTT	TRBV10-3	few	NA	TRBJ1-5
CASSVATGDEKLFF	TGTGCCAGCAGTGTAGCCACAGGGGACGAAAAACTGTTTTTT	TRBV27	many	TRBD1	TRBJ1-4
CASSQNRGRSTEAFF	TGTGCCAGCAGTCAAAACAGGGGGCGGAGCACTGAAGCTTTCTTT	TRBV12-3/TRBV12-4	many	TRBD1	TRBJ1-1
CASSWGQGATYEQYF	TGTGCCAGCAGTTGGGGACAGGGGGCTACCTACGAGCAGTACTTC	TRBV6-2/TRBV6-3	few	TRBD1	TRBJ2-7
CASSLLGGRATEAFF	TGCGCCAGCAGCTTGTTAGGGGGCAGGGCCACTGAAGCTTTCTTT	TRBV5-1	many	TRBD1	TRBJ1-1
CASSLGSVAYEQYF	TGTGCCAGCAGTTTAGGGTCAGTTGCCTACGAGCAGTACTTC	TRBV28	few	NA	TRBJ2-7
CASSFISGISDTQYF	TGTGCCAGCAGCTTTATTAGCGGGATCTCAGATACGCAGTATTTT	TRBV7-9	NA	TRBD2	TRBJ2-3
CSARPARRLGNQPQHF	TGCAGTGCTAGACCTGCACGGCGTTTGGGCAATCAGCCCCAGCATTTT	TRBV20-1	many	NA	TRBJ1-5
CSARENRAPAPLHF	TGCAGTGCTAGAGAAAACCGGGCCCCCGCCCCCCTCCACTTT	TRBV20-1	NA	NA	TRBJ1-6
CASSPRLAGIYEQYF	TGTGCCAGCAGTCCCAGACTAGCGGGAATCTACGAGCAGTACTTC	TRBV27	many	TRBD2	TRBJ2-7
CASSFSGRGDNEQFF	TGTGCCAGCAGCTTTAGCGGGAGGGGCGATAATGAGCAGTTCTTC	TRBV28	many	TRBD2	TRBJ2-1
CASSLRRQGTNEQFF	TGTGCCAGCAGCTTGAGGAGACAGGGTACCAATGAGCAGTTCTTC	TRBV11-2	many	TRBD1	TRBJ2-1
CSARESSDYEQYF	TGCAGTGCTAGAGAATCTAGCGACTACGAGCAGTACTTC	TRBV20-1	few	NA	TRBJ2-7
CSAPRGHTHTEAFF	TGCAGTGCTCCCAGGGGACACACCCACACTGAAGCTTTCTTT	TRBV20-1	once	NA	TRBJ1-1
CATSDYTSGKGEQFF	TGTGCCACCAGTGATTATACTAGCGGGAAAGGTGAGCAGTTCTTC	TRBV24-1	NA	TRBD2	TRBJ2-1
CASSPGTSPAYNEQFF	TGTGCCAGCTCACCGGGGACTAGCCCGGCCTACAATGAGCAGTTCTTC	TRBV18	many	TRBD2	TRBJ2-1
CASRAGTSYFYEQYF	TGTGCCAGCAGAGCCGGGACTAGCTACTTCTACGAGCAGTACTTC	TRBV7-3	few	TRBD2	TRBJ2-7
CSAISVAGVSNYEQYF	TGCAGTGCCATCTCGGTAGCGGGAGTAAGTAACTACGAGCAGTACTTC	TRBV20-1	NA	TRBD2	TRBJ2-7
CASSSGTGSNEQFF	TGTGCCAGCAGTTCCGGGACAGGGTCCAATGAGCAGTTCTTC	TRBV12-3/TRBV12-4	many	TRBD1	TRBJ2-1
CSARDRDYGYTF	TGCAGTGCCCGGGACCGGGACTATGGCTACACCTTC	TRBV20-1	NA	NA	TRBJ1-2
CASSQDRQGTLYEQYF	TGCGCCAGCAGCCAAGACCGACAGGGAACGCTATACGAGCAGTACTTC	TRBV27	NA	TRBD1	TRBJ2-7
CASSRFTTGGVYGYTF	TGTGCCAGCAGTCGGTTTACGACAGGGGGCGTCTATGGCTACACCTTC	TRBV6-1	many	TRBD1	TRBJ1-2
CATSRDPREAYEQYF	TGTGCCACCAGCAGAGATCCCAGGGAGGCCTACGAGCAGTACTTC	TRBV15	NA	NA	TRBJ2-7
CASSLFDGRVEQYF	TGTGCCAGCAGCTTATTTGACGGGAGGGTCGAGCAGTACTTC	TRBV7-2	many	TRBD2	TRBJ2-7
CASSQGSGRRFLEQYF	TGTGCCAGCAGCCAAGGAAGCGGGAGACGGTTTCTCGAGCAGTACTTC	TRBV3-1	NA	TRBD2	TRBJ2-7
CASSLLSTSGSPRPYEQYF	TGTGCCAGCAGTTTATTAAGCACTAGCGGGAGTCCGAGGCCCTACGAGCAGTACTTC	TRBV27	few	TRBD2	TRBJ2-7
CASNEGMNTEAFF	TGTGCCAGCAACGAGGGGATGAACACTGAAGCTTTCTTT	TRBV5-6	NA	NA	TRBJ1-1
CASSISGDTQYF	TGTGCCAGTAGTATAAGTGGAGATACGCAGTATTTT	TRBV19	NA	NA	TRBJ2-3
CASSFGHRETQYF	TGTGCTAGCAGTTTTGGACACCGAGAGACCCAGTACTTC	TRBV7-7	NA	NA	TRBJ2-5
CSARDLASGGPPGEQYF	TGCAGTGCTAGAGATTTGGCTAGCGGAGGTCCGCCGGGAGAGCAGTACTTC	TRBV20-1	NA	TRBD2	TRBJ2-7
CSVVSGHTYEQYF	TGCAGCGTTGTTAGCGGGCATACCTACGAGCAGTACTTC	TRBV29-1	few	TRBD2	TRBJ2-7
CASRDDRGPYNEQFF	TGTGCCAGCAGGGACGACAGGGGCCCCTACAATGAGCAGTTCTTC	TRBV7-2	many	TRBD1	TRBJ2-1
CASSEEPSTSTYEQYF	TGTGCCAGCAGTGAAGAGCCCTCGACAAGCACCTACGAGCAGTACTTC	TRBV6-1	few	NA	TRBJ2-7
CASSLPGHYEQYF	TGTGCCAGCAGCTTGCCCGGCCACTACGAGCAGTACTTC	TRBV7-6	few	NA	TRBJ2-7
CASSLTFVAGETQYF	TGTGCCAGCAGTTTGACTTTCGTCGCGGGGGAGACCCAGTACTTC	TRBV12-3/TRBV12-4	many	NA	TRBJ2-5
CASRGQEASTNEKLFF	TGTGCCAGTAGGGGACAGGAAGCGTCAACTAATGAAAAACTGTTTTTT	TRBV19	NA	TRBD1	TRBJ1-4
CASGLGESLYNEQFF	TGTGCTAGTGGTTTGGGGGAGTCCCTTTACAATGAGCAGTTCTTC	TRBV12-5	few	NA	TRBJ2-1
CASSFGSTNYGYTF	TGTGCCAGCAGCTTCGGCAGCACTAACTATGGCTACACCTTC	TRBV5-1	NA	NA	TRBJ1-2
CASSQDSRTTMAKTQYF	TGTGCCAGCAGCCAAGACTCAAGGACTACGATGGCGAAGACCCAGTACTTC	TRBV3-1	NA	NA	TRBJ2-5
CASSLTSGNPTNTGELFF	TGTGCCAGCAGTCTGACTAGCGGGAACCCTACGAACACCGGGGAGCTGTTTTTT	TRBV12-3/TRBV12-4	many	TRBD2	TRBJ2-2
CASSLKVPYEQYF	TGTGCCAGCAGTTTAAAGGTCCCCTACGAGCAGTACTTC	TRBV12-3/TRBV12-4	few	NA	TRBJ2-7
CASITLQEQYF	TGTGCCAGCATCACCCTCCAAGAGCAGTACTTC	TRBV3-1	NA	NA	TRBJ2-7
CAWSAGGKSNQPQHF	TGTGCCTGGAGTGCAGGGGGCAAAAGCAATCAGCCCCAGCATTTT	TRBV30	many	TRBD1	TRBJ1-5
CASSQTPGRTYEQYF	TGCGCCAGCAGCCAGACTCCGGGGCGGACCTACGAGCAGTACTTC	TRBV4-1	NA	NA	TRBJ2-7
CSARGYIQYF	TGCAGTGCTAGAGGTTACATTCAGTACTTC	TRBV20-1	NA	NA	TRBJ2-4
CASRIQGRDQPQHF	TGTGCCAGCAGAATACAGGGGAGGGATCAGCCCCAGCATTTT	TRBV27	many	TRBD1	TRBJ1-5
CASSYSSGYAYEQYF	TGTGCCAGCAGTTACTCGAGCGGTTACGCCTACGAGCAGTACTTC	TRBV6-5	few	NA	TRBJ2-7
CATWTGIGNQPQHF	TGTGCCACATGGACAGGGATTGGCAATCAGCCCCAGCATTTT	TRBV24-1	NA	TRBD1	TRBJ1-5